This TCR beta chain was sequenced for a study of T cells in Graves' hyperthyroidism and ophthalmopathy. Out of 10 ml of fresh peripheral blood came the PBMCs. The table lists this clonotype with many counts. The source material, RNA transcripts, was used to amplify TCR beta CDR3 regions. Carried out on the TCR CDR3, a first-round RT-PCR used the HTBI primer set. Each CDR3 protein gets one entry after TCRdb re-called the multiplex PCR reads with MiXCR. The table has 300,000 to 450,000 distinct CDR3 sequences, about 14% seen once. Germline loops: CDR1 SGHRS, CDR2 YFSETQ. The CDR3 covers 13 residues. Trimming took 4 bases from V and 3 from J, leaving 11 bases between them.

Material: blood. This clonotype was obtained from a woman in her 30s with Graves' ophthalmopathy. The V call is TRBV5-1, the J call TRBJ2-7; D is tentatively TRBD1 or TRBD2 (5 bases each). The CDR3 DNA follows: TGCGCCAGCAGCCTAGGGACGGGCTACGAGCAGTACTTC. The encoded protein is CASSLGTGYEQYF.